This record looks at one T cell receptor beta chain sequence and its context. The protocol was immunoSEQ multiplex PCR, while the TCRdb copy is restricted to in-frame clones and leaves out a portion. The sample has fewer than 300,000 clones, approximately 86% seen once. CDR3 length: 15 amino acids. After removal of 1 base from V and 2 bases from J, the junction contained 2 bases not matched to a gene. Germline CDR1 reads SGHRS; CDR2 reads YFSETQ. This entry is derived from a study of blood T cell repertoires in COVID-19. The wider study: There were acute and convalescent COVID-19 samples, and they came from the United States, Italy and Spain. In each case, the material was cDNA or gDNA derived from T cells, B-cell-depleted T cells, or PBMCs.

This TCR was sampled from a woman in her twenties or thirties with acute or convalescent COVID-19. Sequencing used peripheral blood. The chain carries TRBV5-1 and TRBJ2-1; 8 bases fit TRBD1. The CDR3 sequence: CASSLRQGTYNEQFF. In nucleotides, the CDR3 is TGCGCCAGCAGCTTGAGACAGGGGACCTACAATGAGCAGTTCTTC.